This TCR beta chain stems from a study of T cells in Graves' hyperthyroidism and ophthalmopathy. Study-wide findings and caveats: Before onset, ophthalmopathy was predicted by the model a median around 6 months earlier. Stable hyperthyroidism was told apart from ophthalmopathy by a model built on 13 V-J features. Blood held most thyroid clonotypes expanded above 0.001 frequency.

In this sample, this clonotype turned up many times. What it recognizes is unknown. TCR beta CDR3 regions were amplified from RNA. The HTBI primer set served for first-round RT-PCR of the TCR CDR3. MiXCR was run by TCRdb on the multiplex PCR reads, yielding one entry per CDR3 protein. The table shows about 520,000 distinct CDR3 sequences, with approximately 25% occurring only once. Trimming left V 4 bases short and J 5 bases short, with 17 bases between. CDR1 and CDR2 from the germline V gene are DFQATT and SNEGSKA (reference sequence). The CDR3 covers 14 residues. Patients showing uncontrolled infection, other autoimmune disease, pregnancy or lactation were ineligible.

The V and J genes are TRBV20-1 and TRBJ2-5; a possible D gene is TRBD1 (6 bases). This TCR came from a woman aged 25 to 39 with Graves' ophthalmopathy. The sequenced sample was blood. CDR3 nucleotide sequence: TGCAGTGCTACGAAACAGGGAAGGGATGAGACCCAGTACTTC. Amino acids: CSATKQGRDETQYF.